This T cell receptor beta chain was documented in a study of CD8 T cells in ankylosing spondylitis. This clonotype was seen only a few times. Its antigen is unidentified. The CDR3 totals 15 residues. V shed 7 bases, J shed 2 bases, and the junction held 6 bases outside the gene matches. Notes on the study in general: A TCR beta motif made of about 8 highly homologous variants seemed typical of ankylosing spondylitis blood.

TCRdb re-called the 5' RACE reads through MiXCR, storing one row per CDR3 protein. Of roughly 470,000 distinct CDR3 sequences listed, more than 25% are singletons. The sequence came from a male donor with ankylosing spondylitis. This chain uses TRBV12-3 or TRBV12-4 with TRBJ2-5; 11 bases agree with TRBD2. Sequencing used blood, either unsorted or a sorted T cell fraction (not recorded which). DNA of the CDR3: TGTGCCAGCAACCCTAGCGGGAGGTTACAAGAGACCCAGTACTTC. Amino acid sequence: CASNPSGRLQETQYF.